The subject of this entry is one T cell receptor (beta chain). The sample comes from a study of Ad26.COV2.S vaccination and SARS-CoV-2 variants. Study summary: The donor belonged to the COV1001 Ad26.COV2.S trial arm.

Libraries were prepared by immunoSEQ multiplex PCR; TCRdb keeps only in-frame clonotypes and omits some of them. The sample holds about 400,000 clones, approximately 89% seen once. Treatment: around 19 received Ad26.COV2.S at low or high dose, single or two shots; 5 received placebo; per-sample allocation not given. Day 63 after the first vaccine or placebo injection was the time point for sampling. This Boston cohort included adults aged 18-55 years. V was clipped by 4 bases and J by 6 bases; unmatched bases: 8. This CDR3 has 14 amino acids. Germline V gene sequence: CDR1 MNHEY, CDR2 SMNVEV (reference sequence).

This material consisted of peripheral blood, taken in a trial of Ad26.COV2.S vaccine versus placebo. The J gene is TRBJ1-2, the V gene TRBV27, with 7 bases identical to TRBD1. This TCR derives from a person between 18 and 65 years old who received the Ad26.COV2.S COVID-19 vaccine or a placebo. The CDR3 DNA reads as TGTGCCAGCAGTTCCTCTTTGGACAGGCATGGCTACACCTTC. Its translation: CASSSSLDRHGYTF.